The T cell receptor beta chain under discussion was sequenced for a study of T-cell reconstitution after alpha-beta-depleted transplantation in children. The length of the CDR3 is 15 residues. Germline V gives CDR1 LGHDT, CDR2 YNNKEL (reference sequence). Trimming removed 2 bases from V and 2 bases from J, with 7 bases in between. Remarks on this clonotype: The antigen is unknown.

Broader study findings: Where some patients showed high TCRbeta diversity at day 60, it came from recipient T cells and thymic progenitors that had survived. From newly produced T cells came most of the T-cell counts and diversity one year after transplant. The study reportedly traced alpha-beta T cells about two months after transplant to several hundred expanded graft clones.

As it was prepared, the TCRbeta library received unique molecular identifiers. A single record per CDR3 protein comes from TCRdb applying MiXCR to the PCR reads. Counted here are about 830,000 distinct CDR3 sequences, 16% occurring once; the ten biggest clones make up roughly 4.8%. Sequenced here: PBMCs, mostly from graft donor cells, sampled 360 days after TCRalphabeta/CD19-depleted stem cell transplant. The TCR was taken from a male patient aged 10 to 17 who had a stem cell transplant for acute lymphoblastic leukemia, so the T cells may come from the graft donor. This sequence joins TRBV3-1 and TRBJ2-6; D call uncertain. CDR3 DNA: TGTGCCAGCAGCCAATACGCCCCTGGGGCCAACGTCCTGACTTTC. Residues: CASSQYAPGANVLTF.